This T cell receptor (beta chain) was sequenced for a study of Ad26.COV2.S vaccination and SARS-CoV-2 variants. Study background: Enrolled in COV1001, the donor was in the Ad26.COV2.S trial arm, which received the vaccine. Ad26.COV2.S was injected intramuscularly once or twice, 56 days apart. Findings of the study overall: Those who received the vaccine showed greater spike-specific TCR breadth than those given placebo.

Sequencing used immunoSEQ multiplex PCR; TCRdb keeps in-frame clones, though not all of them. Here the sample spans about 480,000 clones, roughly nine tenths being singletons. Trimming cost V 8 bases and J 8 bases; bases outside gene matches: 10. This CDR3 comprises 14 residues. Per the germline V gene, CDR1 is MGHRA and CDR2 is YSYEKL. As to treatment: 19 received Ad26.COV2.S at low or high dose, single or two shots; about five received placebo; per-sample allocation not given. Sampling was done on day 63 after the first vaccine or placebo injection. At a Boston site, the person donating was an adult of 18-55 years. For this clone: The antigen remains undetermined.

The sequence was collected from a person aged 18 to 65 who received the Ad26.COV2.S COVID-19 vaccine or a placebo. The J gene is TRBJ2-4, the V gene TRBV4-1; 9 bases agree with TRBD2. The specimen was peripheral blood, collected in a trial of Ad26.COV2.S vaccine versus placebo. CDR3 DNA: TGCGCCAGCGGGGCGGGAGGGCCGATGGACATTCAGTACTTC. This translates into CASGAGGPMDIQYF.